The 8 T cell receptor beta chains below all came from one sample that was sequenced in a study of regulatory T cells in long-lasting Graves disease. Arm-PCR of CDR3 regions and iRepertoire HTBI primers were used to build TCR beta libraries. TCRdb passed the multiplex PCR reads through MiXCR, listing each CDR3 protein once. The data hold around 470,000 distinct CDR3 sequences, with around 15% observed a single time. Time point denoted: newly diagnosed GD, antithyroid drugs for less than 3 months. After RNA was extracted from PBMCs, the TCR library was made from it. The same data also contributed to another study, on T cells in Graves' hyperthyroidism and ophthalmopathy.

Sequenced material: peripheral blood mononuclear cells (PBMCs), taken at new diagnosis, from a patient treated with antithyroid drugs. Receptor source: a woman aged 50 to 60 with Graves disease.

Many counts were recorded for this clonotype. This chain joins TRBV29-1 and TRBJ1-1, with TRBD1 identical over 7 bases. The germline gives CDR1 SQVTM, CDR2 ANQGSEA. J gave up 1 base and V 7 bases, and 0 bases lay outside the gene matches. There are 11 residues in the CDR3. Here the CDR3 reads CSGQGNTEAFF. CDR3 nucleotides: TGCAGCGGACAGGGGAACACTGAAGCTTTCTTT.

The chain carries TRBV19 and TRBJ1-2, with a tentative D call TRBD1 (6 bases). Trimming stripped 7 bases from V and 2 bases from J, with 14 bases between. Germline CDR1 and CDR2: LNHDA and SQIVND (reference sequence). The CDR3 covers 14 residues. The chain's CDR3 is CASNRQTGNYGYTF. CDR3 bases: TGTGCCAGTAACCGTCAAACAGGGAACTATGGCTACACCTTC.

At least ten counts were recorded for this clonotype. The chain links TRBV29-1 to TRBJ2-3, with TRBD2 matching 9 bases. CDR3 size: 15 residues. Germline assignment: CDR1 SQVTM and CDR2 ANQGSEA. V shed 6 bases and J 4 bases; nucleotides not matched to a gene: 11. CDR3 amino acids: CSVPGQREVADTQYF. CDR3 sequence (DNA): TGCAGCGTCCCGGGCCAGCGGGAGGTTGCAGATACGCAGTATTTT.

This clonotype has ten or more counts. The rearrangement uses TRBV7-2 and TRBJ2-1; no clear D. CDR1 and CDR2 (germline): SGHTA, FQGNSA. CDR3 size: 12 residues. Trimming left V 11 bases short and J 5 bases short, with 13 bases between. CDR3: CALLGYHNEQFF. In DNA form, the CDR3 reads TGTGCCCTGCTGGGGTACCACAATGAGCAGTTCTTC.

This clonotype was recorded many times. At one end the junction does not follow the germline gene, possibly because of a read error. The rearrangement links TRBV5-1 to TRBJ2-5, with D perhaps matching TRBD1 (5 bases). Germline CDR1 reads SGHRS; CDR2 reads YFSETQ. The CDR3 runs to 14 residues. The CDR3 DNA reads TGTGCCAGCAGCTTAGGGCAGGGTCAAGAGACCCAGTACTTC. Its translation is CASSLGQGQETQYF.

Only a few counts were recorded for this clonotype. Because it lacks the conserved phenylalanine or tryptophan at the end, this CDR3 is likely a read error. The V and J genes are TRBV28 and TRBJ2-7; D remains unclear. Germline V gene lookup returns CDR1 MDHEN and CDR2 SYDVKM. CDR3 length: 13 residues. V lost 6 bases and J 2 bases, leaving 11 bases between the germline ends. DNA of the CDR3: TGTGCCAGCAGCCTTAGTGGAGCCTACGAGCAGTACTCC. It is translated as CASSLSGAYEQYS.

This clonotype has a count of ten or more. This chain joins TRBV12-3 or TRBV12-4 and TRBJ2-3; a weak D match, TRBD2 (5 bases). V lost 5 bases and J 9 bases, leaving 15 bases between the germline ends. The CDR3 loop spans 13 amino acids. The CDR3 reads CASSPRGRVTQYF. CDR3 DNA: TGTGCCAGCAGTCCCCGGGGAAGGGTAACGCAGTATTTT.

The rearrangement uses TRBV6-2 or TRBV6-3 and TRBJ2-1; 9 bases agree with TRBD2. In germline, CDR1 is MNHEY, CDR2 SVGEGT. CDR3 length equals 16 residues. Trimming removed 0 bases from V and 4 bases from J; junction bases left unmatched: 4. In DNA form, the CDR3 reads TGTGCCAGCAGTTACTCGCCTAGCGGGACTTACAATGAGCAGTTCTTC. Translation gives CASSYSPSGTYNEQFF.